This T cell receptor (beta chain) was captured in a study of cytomegalovirus exposure and HLA in healthy donors. PCR primers comprised 60 Vbeta and 13 Jbeta primers. The repertoire was sequenced with immunoSEQ multiplex PCR; TCRdb's copy has only in-frame clones and lacks some. This table has about 240,000 clones, about 85% appearing once. Material: PBMCs. The clonotype originates from a girl aged 2 to 9 in good health and CMV-seronegative.

The chain's CDR3 is CASRVRGRRETQYF. The CDR3 bases are TGTGCCAGCAGGGTCAGGGGGCGCCGGGAGACCCAGTACTTC. This chain joins TRBV2 and TRBJ2-5, with 8 nucleotides matching TRBD1. This CDR3 comprises 14 residues. Germline V gene sequence: CDR1 SNHLY, CDR2 FYNNEI. V lost 6 bases to trimming and J lost 5 bases; unmatched junction nucleotides: 8.